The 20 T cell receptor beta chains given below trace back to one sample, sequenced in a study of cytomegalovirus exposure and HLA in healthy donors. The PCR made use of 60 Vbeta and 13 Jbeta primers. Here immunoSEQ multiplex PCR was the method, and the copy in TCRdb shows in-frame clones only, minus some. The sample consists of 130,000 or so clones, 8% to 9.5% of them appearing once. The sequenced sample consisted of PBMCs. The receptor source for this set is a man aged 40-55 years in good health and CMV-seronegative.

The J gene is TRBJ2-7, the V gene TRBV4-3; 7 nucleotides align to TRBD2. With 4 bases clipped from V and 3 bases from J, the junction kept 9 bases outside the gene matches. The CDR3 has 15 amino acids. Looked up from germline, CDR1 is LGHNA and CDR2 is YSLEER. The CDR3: CASSPSYGGSYEQYF. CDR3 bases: TGCGCCAGCAGCCCCTCTTACGGGGGGAGCTACGAGCAGTACTTC.

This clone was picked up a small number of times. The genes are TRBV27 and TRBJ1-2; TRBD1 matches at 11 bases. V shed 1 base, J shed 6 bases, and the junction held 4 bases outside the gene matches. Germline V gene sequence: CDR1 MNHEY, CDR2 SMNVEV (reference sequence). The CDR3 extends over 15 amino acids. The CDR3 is CASSLYGTGGDGYTF. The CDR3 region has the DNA TGTGCCAGCAGTTTATACGGGACAGGGGGAGATGGCTACACCTTC.

The DNA for the CDR3 is TGTGCCAGCAGCTGGATAGCGGGGGGGGACTCCTACGAGCAGTACTTC. This sequence encodes CASSWIAGGDSYEQYF. The gene calls are TRBV4-2 and TRBJ2-7; TRBD2 aligns across 11 bases. J was trimmed by 0 bases and V by 5 bases; bases with no gene match: 6. The CDR3 is 16 amino acids. The V gene's germline CDR1 is LGHNA and CDR2 YNFKEQ.

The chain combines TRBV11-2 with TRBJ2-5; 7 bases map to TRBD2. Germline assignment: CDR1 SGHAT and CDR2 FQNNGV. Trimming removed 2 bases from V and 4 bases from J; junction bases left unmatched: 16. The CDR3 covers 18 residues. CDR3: CASSLKGREPGGPETQYF. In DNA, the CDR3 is TGTGCCAGCAGCTTAAAAGGCAGGGAGCCGGGGGGTCCAGAGACCCAGTACTTC.

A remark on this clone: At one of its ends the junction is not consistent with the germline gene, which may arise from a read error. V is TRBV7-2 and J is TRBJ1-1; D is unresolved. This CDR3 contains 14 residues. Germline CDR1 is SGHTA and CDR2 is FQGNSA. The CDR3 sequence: CASSLDHGGNEAFF. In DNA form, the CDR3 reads TGTGCCAGCAGTTTAGATCACGGCGGGAATGAAGCTTTCTTT. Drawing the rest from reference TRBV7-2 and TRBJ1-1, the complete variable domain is GAGVSQSPSNKVTEKGKDVELRCDPISGHTALYWYRQSLGQGLEFLIYFQGNSAPDKSGLPSDRFSAERTGGSVSTLTIQRTQQEDSAVYLCASSLDHGGNEAFFGQGTRLTVV.

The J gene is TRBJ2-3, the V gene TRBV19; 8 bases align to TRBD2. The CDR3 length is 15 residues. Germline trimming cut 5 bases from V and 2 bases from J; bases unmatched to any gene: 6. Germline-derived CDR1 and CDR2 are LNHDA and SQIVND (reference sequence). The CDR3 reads CASSRGRGATDTQYF. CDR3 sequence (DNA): TGTGCCAGTAGTCGTGGGCGGGGGGCCACAGATACGCAGTATTTT.

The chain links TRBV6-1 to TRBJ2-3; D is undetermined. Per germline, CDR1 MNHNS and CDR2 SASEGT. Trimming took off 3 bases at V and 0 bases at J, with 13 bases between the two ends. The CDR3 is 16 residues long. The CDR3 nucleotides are TGTGCCAGCAGTGACCGACAAGTCCGAAGCACAGATACGCAGTATTTT. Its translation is CASSDRQVRSTDTQYF.

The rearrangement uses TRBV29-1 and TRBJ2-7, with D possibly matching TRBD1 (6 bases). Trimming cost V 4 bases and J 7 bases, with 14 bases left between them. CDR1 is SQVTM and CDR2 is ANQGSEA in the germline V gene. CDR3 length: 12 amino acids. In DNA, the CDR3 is TGCAGCGTTGTGGGGACACAGAGAGAGCAGTACTTC. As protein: CSVVGTQREQYF.

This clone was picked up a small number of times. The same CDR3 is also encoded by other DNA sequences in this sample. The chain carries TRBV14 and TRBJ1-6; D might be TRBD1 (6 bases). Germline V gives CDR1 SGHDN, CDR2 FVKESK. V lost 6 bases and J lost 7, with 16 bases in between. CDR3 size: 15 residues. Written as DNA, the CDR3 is TGTGCCAGCAGACTCGGACAGACCCCAAATTCACCCCTCCACTTT. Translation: CASRLGQTPNSPLHF. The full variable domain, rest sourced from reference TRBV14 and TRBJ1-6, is EAGVTQFPSHSVIEKGQTVTLRCDPISGHDNLYWYRRVMGKEIKFLLHFVKESKQDESGMPNNRFLAERTGGTYSTLKVQPAELEDSGVYFCASRLGQTPNSPLHFGNGTRLTVT.

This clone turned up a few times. The CDR3 loop is CASSLLRRTANSGANVLTF. The CDR3 coding sequence is TGTGCCAGCAGTTTGTTAAGGAGGACGGCTAACTCTGGGGCCAACGTCCTGACTTTC. The chain joins TRBV27 to TRBJ2-6, with a possible D match to TRBD2 (5 bases). The ends were cut back, 3 bases at V and 0 bases at J, with 18 bases in the middle. The CDR3 contains 19 residues. Per the germline V gene, CDR1 is MNHEY and CDR2 is SMNVEV (reference sequence). Full variable domain (outside the CDR3, taken from reference TRBV27 and TRBJ2-6): EAQVTQNPRYLITVTGKKLTVTCSQNMNHEYMSWYRQDPGLGLRQIYYSMNVEVTDKGDVPEGYKVSRKEKRNFPLILESPSPNQTSLYFCASSLLRRTANSGANVLTFGAGSRLTVL.

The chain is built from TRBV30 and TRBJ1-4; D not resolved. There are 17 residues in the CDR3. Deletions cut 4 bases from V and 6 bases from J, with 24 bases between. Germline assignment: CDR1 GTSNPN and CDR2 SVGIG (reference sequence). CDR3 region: CAWNPHFPAFGDEKLFF. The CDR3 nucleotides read TGTGCCTGGAACCCCCACTTCCCGGCATTCGGGGATGAAAAACTGTTTTTT.

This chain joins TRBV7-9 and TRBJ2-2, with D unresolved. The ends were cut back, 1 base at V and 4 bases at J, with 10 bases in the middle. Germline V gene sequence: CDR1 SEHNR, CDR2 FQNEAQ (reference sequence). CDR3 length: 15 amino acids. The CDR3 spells CASSLEVSGTGELFF. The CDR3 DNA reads TGTGCCAGCAGCTTAGAGGTGTCGGGCACCGGGGAGCTGTTTTTT.

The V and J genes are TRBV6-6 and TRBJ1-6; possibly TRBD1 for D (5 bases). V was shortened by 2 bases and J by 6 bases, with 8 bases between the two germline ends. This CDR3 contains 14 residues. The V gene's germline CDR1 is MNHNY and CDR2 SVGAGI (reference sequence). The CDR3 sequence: CASSYGASNSPLHF. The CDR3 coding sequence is TGTGCCAGCAGTTACGGGGCCAGTAATTCACCCCTCCACTTT.

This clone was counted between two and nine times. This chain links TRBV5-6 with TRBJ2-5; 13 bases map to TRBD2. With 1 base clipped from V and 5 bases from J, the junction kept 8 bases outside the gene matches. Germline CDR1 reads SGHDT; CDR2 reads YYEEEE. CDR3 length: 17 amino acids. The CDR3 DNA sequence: TGTGCCAGCAGCTTGCGACTAGCGGGGGGTCCGGGGGAGACCCAGTACTTC. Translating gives CASSLRLAGGPGETQYF.

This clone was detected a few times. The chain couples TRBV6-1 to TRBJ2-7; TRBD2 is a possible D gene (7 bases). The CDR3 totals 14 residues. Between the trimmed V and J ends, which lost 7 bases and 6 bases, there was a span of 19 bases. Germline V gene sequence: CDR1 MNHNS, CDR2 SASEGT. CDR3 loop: CASTYGGAHGEQYF. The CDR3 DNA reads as TGTGCCAGCACCTATGGGGGGGCGCACGGCGAGCAGTACTTC.

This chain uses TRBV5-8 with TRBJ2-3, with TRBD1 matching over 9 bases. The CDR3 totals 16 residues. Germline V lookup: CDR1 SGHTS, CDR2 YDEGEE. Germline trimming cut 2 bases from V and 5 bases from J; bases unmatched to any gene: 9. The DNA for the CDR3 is TGTGCCAGCAGCTTTCCCGGGACAGGGCTTAAAGATACGCAGTATTTT. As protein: CASSFPGTGLKDTQYF.

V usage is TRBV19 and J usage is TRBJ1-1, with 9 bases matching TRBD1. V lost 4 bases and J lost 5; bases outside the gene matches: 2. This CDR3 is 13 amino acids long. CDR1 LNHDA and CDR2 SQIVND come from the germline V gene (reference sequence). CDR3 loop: CASSRTGDTEAFF. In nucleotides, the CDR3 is TGTGCCAGTAGTAGGACAGGGGATACTGAAGCTTTCTTT.

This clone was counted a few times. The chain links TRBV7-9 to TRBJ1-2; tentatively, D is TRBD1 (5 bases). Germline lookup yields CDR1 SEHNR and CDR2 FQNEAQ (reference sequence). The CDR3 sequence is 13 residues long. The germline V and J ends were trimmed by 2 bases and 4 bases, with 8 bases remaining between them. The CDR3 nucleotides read TGTGCCAGCAGCTTACAGGGCCCCTATGGCTACACCTTC. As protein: CASSLQGPYGYTF.

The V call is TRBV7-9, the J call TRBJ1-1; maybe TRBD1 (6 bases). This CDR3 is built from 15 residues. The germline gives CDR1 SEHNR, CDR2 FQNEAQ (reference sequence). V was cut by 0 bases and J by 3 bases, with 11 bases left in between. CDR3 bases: TGTGCCAGCAGCTTAGCATCAGAGGGGGACACTGAAGCTTTCTTT. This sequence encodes CASSLASEGDTEAFF.

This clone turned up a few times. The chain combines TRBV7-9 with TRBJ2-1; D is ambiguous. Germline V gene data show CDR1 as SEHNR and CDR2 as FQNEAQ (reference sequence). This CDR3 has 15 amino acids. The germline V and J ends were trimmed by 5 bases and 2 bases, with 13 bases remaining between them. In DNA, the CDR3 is TGTGCCAGCAGCCAAGAACAGAGACCCTACAATGAGCAGTTCTTC. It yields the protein CASSQEQRPYNEQFF.